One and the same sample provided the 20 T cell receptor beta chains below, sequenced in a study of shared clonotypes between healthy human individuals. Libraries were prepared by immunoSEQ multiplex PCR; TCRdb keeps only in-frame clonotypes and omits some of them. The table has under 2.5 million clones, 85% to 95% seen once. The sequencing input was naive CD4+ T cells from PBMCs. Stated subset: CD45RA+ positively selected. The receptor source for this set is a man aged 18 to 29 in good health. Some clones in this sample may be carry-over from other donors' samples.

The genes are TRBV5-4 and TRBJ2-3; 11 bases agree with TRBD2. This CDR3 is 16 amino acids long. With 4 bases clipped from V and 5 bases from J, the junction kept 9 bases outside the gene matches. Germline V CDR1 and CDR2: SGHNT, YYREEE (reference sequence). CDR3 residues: CASSAGLAGPLDTQYF. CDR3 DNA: TGTGCCAGCAGCGCAGGACTAGCGGGCCCCCTAGATACGCAGTATTTT.

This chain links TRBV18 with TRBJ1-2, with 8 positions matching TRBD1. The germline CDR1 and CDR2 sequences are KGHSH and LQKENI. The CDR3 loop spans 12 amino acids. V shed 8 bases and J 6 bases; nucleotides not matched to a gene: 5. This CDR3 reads CASTGQGDGYTF. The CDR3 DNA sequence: TGTGCCAGCACCGGACAGGGTGATGGCTACACCTTC.

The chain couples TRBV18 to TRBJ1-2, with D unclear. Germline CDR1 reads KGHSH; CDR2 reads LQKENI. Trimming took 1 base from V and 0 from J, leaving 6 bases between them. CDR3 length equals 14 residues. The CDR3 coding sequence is TGTGCCAGCTCACCACAGGCCACTAACTATGGCTACACCTTC. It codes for CASSPQATNYGYTF.

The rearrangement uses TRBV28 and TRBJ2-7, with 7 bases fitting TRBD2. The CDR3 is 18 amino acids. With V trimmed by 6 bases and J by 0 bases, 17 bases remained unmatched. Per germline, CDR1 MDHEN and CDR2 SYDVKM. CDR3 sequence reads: CASSSASGLAVSSYEQYF. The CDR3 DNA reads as TGTGCCAGCAGCTCAGCATCTGGGCTAGCGGTAAGCTCCTACGAGCAGTACTTC.

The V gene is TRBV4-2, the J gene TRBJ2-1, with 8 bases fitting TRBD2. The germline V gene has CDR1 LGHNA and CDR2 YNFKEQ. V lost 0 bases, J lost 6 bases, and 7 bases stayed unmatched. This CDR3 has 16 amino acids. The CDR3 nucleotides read TGTGCCAGCAGCCAAGATCCCGGGGGGGGGCTCAATGAGCAGTTCTTC. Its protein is CASSQDPGGGLNEQFF.

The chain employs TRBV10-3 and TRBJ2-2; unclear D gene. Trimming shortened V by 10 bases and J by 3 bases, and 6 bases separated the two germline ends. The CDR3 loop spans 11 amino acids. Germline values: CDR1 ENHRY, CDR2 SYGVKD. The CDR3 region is CATSDTGELFF. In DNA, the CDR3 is TGTGCCACGTCGGACACCGGGGAGCTGTTTTTT.

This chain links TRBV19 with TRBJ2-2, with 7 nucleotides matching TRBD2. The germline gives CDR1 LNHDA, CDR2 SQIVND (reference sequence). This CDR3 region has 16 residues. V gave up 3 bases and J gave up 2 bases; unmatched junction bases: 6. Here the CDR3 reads CASSIVSGHNTGELFF. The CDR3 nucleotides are TGTGCCAGTAGTATCGTTAGCGGGCATAACACCGGGGAGCTGTTTTTT. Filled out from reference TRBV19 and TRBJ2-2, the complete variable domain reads DGGITQSPKYLFRKEGQNVTLSCEQNLNHDAMYWYRQDPGQGLRLIYYSQIVNDFQKGDIAEGYSVSREKKESFPLTVTSAQKNPTAFYLCASSIVSGHNTGELFFGEGSRLTVL.

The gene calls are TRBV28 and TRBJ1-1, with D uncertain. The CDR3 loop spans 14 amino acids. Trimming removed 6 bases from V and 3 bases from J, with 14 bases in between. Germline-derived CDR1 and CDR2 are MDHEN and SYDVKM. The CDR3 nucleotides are TGTGCCAGCAGCCCCCCGGGGTGGTACACTGAAGCTTTCTTT. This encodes CASSPPGWYTEAFF.

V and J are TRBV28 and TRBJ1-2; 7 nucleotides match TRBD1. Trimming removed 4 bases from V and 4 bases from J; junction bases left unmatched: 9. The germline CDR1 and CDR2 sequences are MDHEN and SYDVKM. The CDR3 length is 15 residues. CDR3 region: CASSSRGRRGYGYTF. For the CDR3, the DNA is TGTGCCAGCAGTTCAAGGGGGCGCCGGGGCTATGGCTACACCTTC.

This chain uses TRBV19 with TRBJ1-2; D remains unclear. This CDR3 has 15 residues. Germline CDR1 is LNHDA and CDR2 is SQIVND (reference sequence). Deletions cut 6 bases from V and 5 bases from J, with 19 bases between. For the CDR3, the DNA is TGTGCCAGTAGAAACCCGCGGCGGAGTAATTATGGCTACACCTTC. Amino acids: CASRNPRRSNYGYTF.

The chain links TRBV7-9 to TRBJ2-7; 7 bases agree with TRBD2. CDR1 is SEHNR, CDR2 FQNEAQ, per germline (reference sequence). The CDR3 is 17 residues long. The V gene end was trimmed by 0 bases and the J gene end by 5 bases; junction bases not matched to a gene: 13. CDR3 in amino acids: CASSLAGGSGPTNEQYF. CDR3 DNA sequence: TGTGCCAGCAGCTTAGCTGGCGGGAGCGGACCTACGAACGAGCAGTACTTC. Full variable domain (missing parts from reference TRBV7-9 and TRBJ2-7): DTGVSQNPRHKITKRGQNVTFRCDPISEHNRLYWYRQTLGQGPEFLTYFQNEAQLEKSRLLSDRFSAERPKGSFSTLEIQRTEQGDSAMYLCASSLAGGSGPTNEQYFGPGTRLTVT.

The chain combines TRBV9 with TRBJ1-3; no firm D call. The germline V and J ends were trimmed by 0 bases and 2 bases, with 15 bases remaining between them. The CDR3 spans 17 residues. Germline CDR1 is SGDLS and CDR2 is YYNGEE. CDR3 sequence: CASSVGVGEGTGNTIYF. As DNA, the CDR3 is TGTGCCAGCAGCGTAGGGGTCGGGGAGGGTACTGGAAACACCATATATTTT.

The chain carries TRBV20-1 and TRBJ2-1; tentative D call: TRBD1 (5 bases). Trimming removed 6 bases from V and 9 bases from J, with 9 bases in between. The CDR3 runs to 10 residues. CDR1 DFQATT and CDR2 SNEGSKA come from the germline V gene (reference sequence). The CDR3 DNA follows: TGCAGTGCCTCACAGGTTGAGCAGTTCTTC. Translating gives CSASQVEQFF.

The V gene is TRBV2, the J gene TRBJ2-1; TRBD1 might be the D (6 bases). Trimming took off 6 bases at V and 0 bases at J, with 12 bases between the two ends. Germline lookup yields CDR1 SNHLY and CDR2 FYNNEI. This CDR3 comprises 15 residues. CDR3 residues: CASSAGAPSYNEQFF. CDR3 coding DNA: TGTGCCAGCAGCGCAGGGGCCCCCTCCTACAATGAGCAGTTCTTC.

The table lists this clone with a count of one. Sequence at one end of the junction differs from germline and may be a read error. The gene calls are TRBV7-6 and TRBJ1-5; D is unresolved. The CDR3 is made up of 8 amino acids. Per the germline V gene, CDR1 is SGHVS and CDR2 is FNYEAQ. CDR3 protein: CASSCRYF. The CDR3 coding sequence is TGTGCCAGCAGTTGCCGATATTTT.

This CDR3 is CASNGPSSYEQYF. The DNA for the CDR3 is TGTGCCAGCAACGGGCCGTCCTCCTACGAGCAGTACTTC. V is TRBV28 and J is TRBJ2-7; D is uncertain. The length of the CDR3 is 13 residues. V lost 7 bases to trimming and J lost 0 bases, with 10 bases between them. Germline CDR1 and CDR2: MDHEN and SYDVKM.

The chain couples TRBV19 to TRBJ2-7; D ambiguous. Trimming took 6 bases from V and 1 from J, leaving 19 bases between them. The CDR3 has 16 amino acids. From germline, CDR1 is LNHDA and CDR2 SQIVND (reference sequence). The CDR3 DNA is TGTGCCAGTAGCGAGCGTGCAGTTGTACGATCCTACGAGCAGTACTTC. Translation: CASSERAVVRSYEQYF. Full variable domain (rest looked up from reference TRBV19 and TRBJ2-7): DGGITQSPKYLFRKEGQNVTLSCEQNLNHDAMYWYRQDPGQGLRLIYYSQIVNDFQKGDIAEGYSVSREKKESFPLTVTSAQKNPTAFYLCASSERAVVRSYEQYFGPGTRLTVT.

Written as DNA, the CDR3 is TGTGCCAGCAGTCCACACTACAGGGACAATGAGCAGTTCTTC. It encodes CASSPHYRDNEQFF. This chain links TRBV25-1 with TRBJ2-1, with D possibly being TRBD1 (6 bases). Germline V lookup: CDR1 MGHDK, CDR2 SYGVNS. The CDR3 is 14 residues long. V lost 5 bases and J 5 bases, leaving 13 bases between the germline ends.

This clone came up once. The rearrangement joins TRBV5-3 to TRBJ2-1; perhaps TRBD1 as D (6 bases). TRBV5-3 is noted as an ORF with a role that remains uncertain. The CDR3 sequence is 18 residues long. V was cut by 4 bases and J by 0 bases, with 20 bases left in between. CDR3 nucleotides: TGTGCCAGAAGCCCATCCGCCCAGGGGATAAGCTCCTACAATGAGCAGTTCTTC. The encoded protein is CARSPSAQGISSYNEQFF.

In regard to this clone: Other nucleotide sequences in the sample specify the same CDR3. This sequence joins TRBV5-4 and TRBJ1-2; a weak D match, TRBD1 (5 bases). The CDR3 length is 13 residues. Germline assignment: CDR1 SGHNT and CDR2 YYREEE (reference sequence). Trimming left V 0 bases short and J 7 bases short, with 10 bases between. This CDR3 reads CASSLVRRGGYTF. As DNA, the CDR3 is TGTGCCAGCAGCTTGGTGAGAAGGGGTGGCTACACCTTC.